This TCR beta chain originates from a study of OX40 agonist ivuxolimab in advanced cancers. For the study in its entirety: Ivuxolimab was an agonistic, fully human IgG2 monoclonal antibody directed against OX40 (CD134), a costimulatory receptor. Intravenous ivuxolimab was administered to patients every 2 weeks at six dose levels: 0.01, 0.1, 0.3, 1.5, 3 and 10 mg/kg. Among the approximately 50 dose-escalation patients, approximately 20 had hepatocellular carcinoma, roughly 15 melanoma, 9 renal cell carcinoma and 9 head and neck cancer. The dose-escalation cohort was approximately 83% male with a mean age of about 65 years, ranging from roughly 20 to 80. Prior anti-PD-1, anti-PD-L1 or anti-CTLA-4 therapy was permitted, and 30% to 50% of dose-escalation patients had received checkpoint inhibitors. Partial responses were achieved by three dose-escalation patients, of whom one had hepatocellular carcinoma and two had cutaneous melanoma. The point of sequencing TCRbeta in the periphery was to test whether ivuxolimab changed TCR sequence diversity and drove clonal T-cell expansion. The monotherapy dose-escalation portion (N ≈ 52 patients) of the phase I ivuxolimab trial is reported in the paper.

About this clone itself: The clone's antigen remains unknown. No base quality information exists; no much larger clone differs at one position.

To sequence the TCRbeta CDR3 region, genomic DNA was isolated from the sorted cells. The immunoSEQ Assay was used to sequence the TCRbeta CDR3 regions. TCRdb holds this immuneACCESS table with in-frame rearrangements only. Some clones are missing; in checked studies, unresolved V genes explain under half, and the rest has no known cause. Counted in this sample were roughly 50,000 clones; approximately 80% of them appeared once. Together, the top ten hold roughly 4.5% of the sample. Patients with a history of autoimmune disease or receiving systemic immunosuppression were excluded from the trial. Peripheral blood for TCR sequencing was drawn from every dose cohort at baseline, at cycle 4 day 1 and at cycle 7 day 1. The samples were taken from a phase I, first-in-human, multicenter, open-label dose-escalation trial of ivuxolimab. Adults with locally advanced or metastatic melanoma, renal cell carcinoma, hepatocellular carcinoma or head and neck squamous cell carcinoma were enrolled in the trial. CD4+ and CD8+ T cells were sorted separately from peripheral blood before TCR sequencing.

At the junction V is shortened by 10 bases and J by 7 bases, with 22 bases in between. The germline V gene specifies MGHRA as CDR1 and YSYEKL as CDR2. The cysteine opens and the phenylalanine closes a CDR3 of 14 amino acids. The sequence is cut down to CDR3 DNA, 42 bases in frame from base 1. The investigation overall reported the following: In the 0.1-3.0 mg/kg groups, partial responders had among the lowest normalized peripheral clonal expansion, particularly in CD8+ T cells. Low levels of normalized T-cell clonal expansion were also seen in some patients who did not respond. The antigen specificity of the clonally expanded peripheral T cells was not determined. At doses of 0.1 to 3.0 mg/kg, clonal expansion of both CD4+ and CD8+ T cells in blood was seen between baseline and week 6. After ivuxolimab, more expanded clones were found on average in CD8+ T cells than in CD4+ T cells.

Sequencing used CD4+ or CD8+ T cells sorted from blood, obtained in a trial of the OX40 agonist ivuxolimab. This TCR was recovered from an adult with an advanced solid tumor such as melanoma, head and neck, liver or kidney cancer. The rearrangement joined TRBV4-1 to TRBJ1-2, with the D gene uncertain. The nucleotides read TGCGCCACCCAACGTGACCCGAGAGCTCCTGGCTACACCTTC. Its translation is CATQRDPRAPGYTF.